A single sample gave rise to the 22 T cell receptor beta chains below, sequenced in a study of Tregs in tolerant kidney transplant recipients. Sequencing used immunoSEQ multiplex PCR; TCRdb keeps in-frame clones, though not all of them. Among nearly 15,000 clones listed, over 75% were seen once. Here the sequenced sample was Tregs from blood, taken before the transplant. These receptors were collected from a human donor who received a combined kidney and bone marrow transplant.

The V call is TRBV28, the J call TRBJ2-5; TRBD2 matches 11 bases. Germline V gene lookup returns CDR1 MDHEN and CDR2 SYDVKM. This CDR3 has 18 amino acids. The V and J ends lost 5 bases and 5 bases, in that order; junction bases with no gene match: 16. This chain's CDR3 is CASSPLGLAGGLRETQYF. Written as DNA, the CDR3 is TGTGCCAGCAGTCCCCTCGGGCTAGCGGGAGGTCTAAGGGAGACCCAGTACTTC.

This clone turned up a few times. V usage is TRBV7-8 and J usage is TRBJ1-1, with TRBD1 as a possible D gene (6 bases). Looked up from germline, CDR1 is SGHVS and CDR2 is FQNEAQ. Trimming took off 2 bases at V and 5 bases at J, with 12 bases between the two ends. The length of the CDR3 is 14 residues. The CDR3 DNA follows: TGTGCCAGCAGCTTATTAGGGGGTTGGACTGAAGCTTTCTTT. Residues: CASSLLGGWTEAFF.

The chain joins TRBV5-5 to TRBJ1-2, with D tentatively TRBD1 (6 bases). This CDR3 contains 13 residues. CDR1 SGHKS and CDR2 YYEKEE come from the germline V gene (reference sequence). Trimming shortened V by 3 bases and J by 5 bases, and 11 bases separated the two germline ends. The CDR3 region is CASSSDGTYGYTF. CDR3 coding DNA: TGTGCCAGCAGCTCCGACGGGACATATGGCTACACCTTC.

Here the CDR3 reads CASSPPTEVWPQHF. The CDR3 DNA sequence: TGTGCCAGCAGCCCCCCGACGGAGGTATGGCCCCAGCATTTT. The chain carries TRBV14 and TRBJ1-5; D not resolved. The V gene lost 4 bases and the J gene lost 9 bases, with 16 bases spanning the gap. The CDR3 sequence is 14 residues long. The germline gives CDR1 SGHDN, CDR2 FVKESK.

J is TRBJ1-2 and V is TRBV5-1, with a weak D call TRBD1 (5 bases). The germline V and J ends were trimmed by 0 bases and 8 bases, with 14 bases remaining between them. Germline V gene data show CDR1 as SGHRS and CDR2 as YFSETQ. The CDR3 has 14 amino acids. The CDR3 DNA reads TGCGCCAGCAGCTTGGTGGGACTCCCAGGAGGCTACACCTTC. Translation gives CASSLVGLPGGYTF.

The chain uses TRBV5-1 and TRBJ2-3; D remains unclear. Germline assignment: CDR1 SGHRS and CDR2 YFSETQ. With 3 bases removed from V and 0 bases from J, the gap between germline ends came to 14 bases. CDR3 size: 16 residues. The chain's CDR3 is CASSSRLAISTDTQYF. The DNA for the CDR3 is TGCGCCAGCAGCTCCCGACTCGCCATCAGCACAGATACGCAGTATTTT.

This chain joins TRBV5-6 and TRBJ2-6; TRBD1 is a possible D gene (6 bases). The ends were cut back, 4 bases at V and 0 bases at J, with 14 bases in the middle. The CDR3 is made up of 17 amino acids. Germline loops: CDR1 SGHDT, CDR2 YYEEEE. The CDR3 sequence is CASSPGVRLSGANVLTF. The DNA for the CDR3 is TGTGCCAGCAGCCCAGGGGTGCGACTCTCTGGGGCCAACGTCCTGACTTTC.

This clone showed up just once. The chain links TRBV6-5 to TRBJ1-1, with D possibly TRBD1 on 6 matching bases. The CDR3 is 13 amino acids. The V gene lost 6 bases and the J gene lost 6 bases, with 14 bases spanning the gap. The germline V gene encodes CDR1 MNHEY and CDR2 SVGAGI. The CDR3 nucleotides read TGTGCCAGCAGGGGGGCCCGGTCCGCTGAAGCTTTCTTT. It translates to CASRGARSAEAFF.

V usage is TRBV27 and J usage is TRBJ1-2; the D gene is possibly TRBD1 (5 bases). The CDR3 length is 15 residues. Germline CDR1 and CDR2: MNHEY and SMNVEV (reference sequence). V lost 2 bases and J lost 0, with 10 bases in between. CDR3 DNA sequence: TGTGCCAGCAGTTTAACACAGGCGCCTAACTATGGCTACACCTTC. Its protein is CASSLTQAPNYGYTF.

This chain links TRBV21-1 with TRBJ2-7; no DNA check was done on the table's D call, TRBD1. TRBV21-1 is a known pseudogene. The CDR3 length is 15 residues. The CDR3 loop reads CASSPLQGCVDEQYF. Written as DNA, the CDR3 is TGTGCCAGCAGCCCGTTACAGGGGTGTGTGGACGAGCAGTACTTC.

The chain uses TRBV18 and TRBJ2-7; 16 bases are a match to TRBD2. The V segment lost 3 bases and the J segment 3 bases; nucleotides outside the gene matches: 17. Germline CDR1 reads KGHSH; CDR2 reads LQKENI. This CDR3 region has 21 residues. Here the CDR3 DNA reads TGTGCCAGCTCACCCAGGGACTTCGGGACTAGCGGGAGGGCCGGGCTCTACGAGCAGTACTTC. Its translation: CASSPRDFGTSGRAGLYEQYF. The entire variable domain, with the rest obtained from reference TRBV18 and TRBJ2-7, is as follows: NAGVMQNPRHLVRRRGQEARLRCSPMKGHSHVYWYRQLPEEGLKFMVYLQKENIIDESGMPKERFSAEFPKEGPSILRIQQVVRGDSAAYFCASSPRDFGTSGRAGLYEQYFGPGTRLTVT.

The gene calls are TRBV4-2 and TRBJ1-2, with D perhaps matching TRBD1 (6 bases). Germline assignment: CDR1 LGHNA and CDR2 YNFKEQ. Trimming pared 7 bases from V and 6 bases from J, leaving 15 bases between. The CDR3 has 13 residues. The CDR3 nucleotides read TGTGCCAGCACTGAAGGGGGTATCGATGGCTACACCTTC. Protein sequence: CASTEGGIDGYTF.

The chain has TRBV5-1 and TRBJ2-1, with D possibly matching TRBD2 (6 bases). The V and J ends lost 5 bases and 4 bases respectively, with 22 bases between them. CDR3 length equals 17 residues. Germline CDR1 and CDR2: SGHRS and YFSETQ. The DNA for the CDR3 is TGCGCCAGCAGTCAGGGATTGGGCGGGAAATGGTACAATGAGCAGTTCTTC. Protein sequence: CASSQGLGGKWYNEQFF.

V and J are TRBV27 and TRBJ2-7, with D possibly matching TRBD2 (6 bases). CDR1 MNHEY and CDR2 SMNVEV come from the germline V gene (reference sequence). Trimming removed 5 bases from V and 3 bases from J, with 20 bases in between. The CDR3 extends over 16 amino acids. CDR3 in amino acids: CASSPGRTGYVYEQYF. DNA of the CDR3: TGTGCCAGCAGTCCCGGGAGAACGGGTTATGTCTACGAGCAGTACTTC.

The gene calls are TRBV7-6 and TRBJ2-1, with D perhaps matching TRBD2 (5 bases). This CDR3 spans 15 amino acids. Trimming took off 5 bases at V and 1 base at J, with 12 bases between the two ends. Germline-derived CDR1 and CDR2 are SGHVS and FNYEAQ. The CDR3 sequence is CASSLDLSSYNEQFF. CDR3 DNA: TGTGCCAGCAGCCTGGACTTATCGTCCTACAATGAGCAGTTCTTC.

This sequence joins TRBV18 and TRBJ2-3; D call uncertain. The CDR3 sequence is 14 residues long. The germline V gene has CDR1 KGHSH and CDR2 LQKENI. The ends were cut back, 4 bases at V and 2 bases at J, with 10 bases in the middle. The CDR3 loop is CASSHGPITDTQYF. In DNA form, the CDR3 reads TGTGCCAGCTCACATGGGCCCATCACAGATACGCAGTATTTT.

The chain carries TRBV23-1 and TRBJ1-1; 8 positions agree with TRBD1. TRBV23-1 is annotated as an ORF whose role is uncertain. V was clipped by 0 bases and J by 3 bases; unmatched bases: 21. The CDR3 has 21 residues. The CDR3 bases are TGCGCCAGCAGTCAATCGAGGGGCCTGGGGGTTGACAGGGGAGGGTACACTGAAGCTTTCTTT. This codes for CASSQSRGLGVDRGGYTEAFF.

This chain joins TRBV13 and TRBJ1-2, with 9 bases fitting TRBD1. The junction had 12 bases not matched to a gene; V was cut back by 4 bases and J by 3 bases. This CDR3 contains 17 residues. The germline V gene encodes CDR1 PRHDT and CDR2 FYEKMQ (reference sequence). The CDR3 region has the DNA TGTGCCAGCAGCTCGACTGAACCCGGGACAGGGTACTATGGCTACACCTTC. The encoded protein is CASSSTEPGTGYYGYTF.

The chain has TRBV7-9 and TRBJ2-1; D not resolved. V was trimmed by 2 bases and J by 7 bases, leaving 3 bases between them. Looked up from germline, CDR1 is SEHNR and CDR2 is FQNEAQ (reference sequence). There are 11 residues in the CDR3. Here the CDR3 DNA reads TGTGCCAGCAGCTTAATAAATGAGCAGTTCTTC. It specifies CASSLINEQFF.

This clone appeared once. The chain couples TRBV7-6 to TRBJ1-3, with D tentatively TRBD1 (6 bases). The CDR3 totals 17 residues. V lost 1 base to trimming and J lost 0 bases, with 13 bases between them. Germline assignment: CDR1 SGHVS and CDR2 FNYEAQ. In DNA form, the CDR3 reads TGTGCCAGCAGCTTAGTACCGGGGACAAGCTCTGGAAACACCATATATTTT. Translation gives CASSLVPGTSSGNTIYF. Full variable domain (rest looked up from reference TRBV7-6 and TRBJ1-3): GAGVSQSPRYKVTKRGQDVALRCDPISGHVSLYWYRQALGQGPEFLTYFNYEAQQDKSGLPNDRFSAERPEGSISTLTIQRTEQRDSAMYRCASSLVPGTSSGNTIYFGEGSWLTVV.

V is TRBV19 and J is TRBJ2-7; 11 positions agree with TRBD1. The CDR3 loop spans 15 amino acids. Germline V gene sequence: CDR1 LNHDA, CDR2 SQIVND (reference sequence). V lost 1 base and J lost 3; bases outside the gene matches: 2. CDR3 sequence: CASSIAGTGGYEQYF. The CDR3 region has the DNA TGTGCCAGTAGTATAGCCGGGACAGGGGGCTACGAGCAGTACTTC.

A few counts support this clone. The V gene is TRBV19, the J gene TRBJ1-1, with D possibly matching TRBD1 (5 bases). This CDR3 is built from 13 residues. V was pared by 5 bases and J by 5 bases, with 12 bases between. Germline values: CDR1 LNHDA, CDR2 SQIVND (reference sequence). The DNA of the CDR3 is TGTGCCAGTAGTGGACCCGGGGGGACTGAAGCTTTCTTT. Its protein product is CASSGPGGTEAFF.